One sample yielded the 16 T cell receptor beta chains listed below, sequenced in a study of STAT5B mutations in CD4+ large granular lymphocyte leukemia (dated 2022 in TCRdb). The library was built by means of the immunoSEQ multiplex PCR assay. TCRdb limited this immuneACCESS table to in-frame rearrangements with V and J called. A share of clones is missing; checked studies link under half to unresolved V genes, and the rest is unexplained. The sample has fewer than 40,000 clones on record, around three quarters of them singletons. The top ten clonotypes cover about 2.3% of the sample. The sequenced sample consisted of CD4+ T cells from blood buffy coats. These receptors all stem from a human donor in good health.

DNA for the CDR3: TGTGCCAGCAGCTTGGAACGGACTAATGAAAAACTGTTTTTT. It is translated as CASSLERTNEKLFF. This chain uses TRBV5-6 with TRBJ1-4, with no clear D. Trimming stripped 0 bases from V and 2 bases from J, with 5 bases between. CDR1 and CDR2 (germline): SGHDT, YYEEEE. This CDR3 comprises 14 residues.

The chain has TRBV7-8 and TRBJ1-1, with 8 bases identical to TRBD1. Germline CDR1 SGHVS, CDR2 FQNEAQ. There are 15 residues in the CDR3. V gave up 1 base and J gave up 1 base; unmatched junction bases: 2. CDR3 DNA: TGTGCCAGCAGCTTAGGGCAGGGGGCGAACACTGAAGCTTTCTTT. Residues: CASSLGQGANTEAFF.

The gene calls are TRBV7-6 and TRBJ2-7; TRBD1 matches at 10 bases. Looked up from germline, CDR1 is SGHVS and CDR2 is FNYEAQ. V lost 5 bases and J lost 1; bases outside the gene matches: 17. CDR3 length equals 19 residues. In DNA, the CDR3 is TGTGCCAGCAGCCTAAGTTCTCGGAGGGACAGGGGCTTGTCCTACGAGCAGTACTTC. Its protein is CASSLSSRRDRGLSYEQYF.

CDR3 sequence: CASSPSGTEVGYTF. CDR3 bases: TGTGCCAGCTCACCCTCCGGGACTGAGGTCGGCTACACCTTC. This rearrangement joins TRBV18 to TRBJ1-2, with D maybe TRBD1 (5 bases). The germline V and J ends were trimmed by 3 bases and 8 bases, with 16 bases remaining between them. From germline, CDR1 is KGHSH and CDR2 LQKENI. The CDR3 totals 14 residues.

This clone appeared a single time. The gene calls are TRBV30 and TRBJ2-4, with D uncertain. The V end was cut by 2 bases, the J end by 0 bases, with 11 bases between. Germline CDR1 is GTSNPN and CDR2 is SVGIG (reference sequence). The CDR3 has 15 residues. The chain's CDR3 is CAWSPAWTAKNIQYF. CDR3 sequence (DNA): TGTGCCTGGAGTCCCGCCTGGACAGCCAAAAACATTCAGTACTTC.

The V and J genes are TRBV7-2 and TRBJ1-1, with 10 positions matching TRBD1. J was trimmed by 0 bases and V by 7 bases; bases with no gene match: 11. Germline CDR1 and CDR2: SGHTA and FQGNSA. The CDR3 runs to 17 residues. This chain's CDR3 is CASTAGQGVGMNTEAFF. Here the CDR3 DNA reads TGTGCCAGCACCGCCGGACAGGGGGTCGGGATGAACACTGAAGCTTTCTTT.

This clone was detected a few times. The chain has TRBV30 and TRBJ1-1; D remains unclear. The CDR3 has 12 residues. The V gene's germline CDR1 is GTSNPN and CDR2 SVGIG (reference sequence). The ends were cut back, 3 bases at V and 3 bases at J, with 8 bases in the middle. The CDR3 loop is CAWRGVDTEAFF. The CDR3 nucleotides are TGTGCCTGGAGAGGAGTGGACACTGAAGCTTTCTTT.

The J gene is TRBJ2-1, the V gene TRBV5-1; 7 bases map to TRBD1. The length of the CDR3 is 14 residues. Germline V gives CDR1 SGHRS, CDR2 YFSETQ. V dropped 6 bases and J dropped 5; count of bases not matched to a gene: 8. This chain's CDR3 is CASTTQGMDNEQFF. The CDR3 nucleotides read TGCGCCAGCACCACACAGGGGATGGACAATGAGCAGTTCTTC. Full variable domain (outside the CDR3, taken from reference TRBV5-1 and TRBJ2-1): KAGVTQTPRYLIKTRGQQVTLSCSPISGHRSVSWYQQTPGQGLQFLFEYFSETQRNKGNFPGRFSGRQFSNSRSEMNVSTLELGDSALYLCASTTQGMDNEQFFGPGTRLTVL.

V gene TRBV6-5 combines with J gene TRBJ1-2, with D possibly being TRBD1 (6 bases). Germline assignment: CDR1 MNHEY and CDR2 SVGAGI. V was pared by 0 bases and J by 8 bases, with 10 bases between. The CDR3 runs to 13 residues. The CDR3 nucleotides are TGTGCCAGCAGTTACTCTTCAGGGGCCGGCTACACCTTC. Translation: CASSYSSGAGYTF.

This sequence joins TRBV2 and TRBJ2-2; unclear D gene. Germline CDR1 and CDR2: SNHLY and FYNNEI. Trimming stripped 7 bases from V and 6 bases from J, with 6 bases between. This CDR3 is 11 amino acids long. CDR3 region: CASMLAGELFF. CDR3 nucleotide sequence: TGTGCCAGCATGCTAGCCGGGGAGCTGTTTTTT.

This clone was seen a few times. The V call is TRBV29-1, the J call TRBJ1-1; the D gene is possibly TRBD1 (5 bases). Germline V CDR1 and CDR2: SQVTM, ANQGSEA. This CDR3 spans 12 amino acids. The germline V and J ends were trimmed by 4 bases and 4 bases, with 10 bases remaining between them. The CDR3 region is CSVVGGSTEAFF. DNA for the CDR3: TGCAGCGTTGTGGGGGGTTCCACTGAAGCTTTCTTT.

This clone was picked up a small number of times. V and J are TRBV4-2 and TRBJ1-6; D remains ambiguous. The CDR3 runs to 17 residues. Germline loops: CDR1 LGHNA, CDR2 YNFKEQ. V lost 0 bases, J lost 6 bases, and 15 bases lay in between. The CDR3 nucleotides are TGTGCCAGCAGCCAAGATCTCGCAGTCATGGGTAATTCACCCCTCCACTTT. Protein sequence: CASSQDLAVMGNSPLHF.

This sequence joins TRBV2 and TRBJ2-7; maybe TRBD2 (5 bases). The CDR3 runs to 14 residues. Germline V lookup: CDR1 SNHLY, CDR2 FYNNEI. V lost 3 bases and J 2 bases, leaving 11 bases between the germline ends. The CDR3 loop reads CASSDSDTTYEQYF. The DNA for the CDR3 is TGTGCCAGCAGTGATAGCGACACTACCTACGAGCAGTACTTC.

V gene TRBV5-1 combines with J gene TRBJ1-4, with TRBD1 matching 10 bases. Losses at the gene ends were 5 bases for V and 8 bases for J; bases not matched to a gene: 6. CDR1 and CDR2 from the germline V gene are SGHRS and YFSETQ. This CDR3 has 14 residues. The CDR3 here is CASRTGTGDEKLFF. The CDR3 nucleotides read TGCGCCAGCAGAACCGGGACAGGGGACGAAAAACTGTTTTTT.

This chain connects TRBV27 to TRBJ2-1, with 8 bases that match TRBD2. This CDR3 spans 16 amino acids. Trimming removed 6 bases from V and 1 base from J; junction bases left unmatched: 8. Per germline, CDR1 MNHEY and CDR2 SMNVEV (reference sequence). CDR3 coding DNA: TGTGCCAGCAGGCAAGCGGGAGTCGGATCCTACAATGAGCAGTTCTTC. This encodes CASRQAGVGSYNEQFF.

V gene TRBV25-1 combines with J gene TRBJ1-6; D remains unclear. The V end was cut by 1 base, the J end by 0 bases, with 10 bases between. CDR3 length equals 17 residues. Germline V gene data show CDR1 as MGHDK and CDR2 as SYGVNS. CDR3 sequence (DNA): TGTGCCAGCAGTGAATCGGGAGAAAGCTCCTATAATTCACCCCTCCACTTT. It encodes CASSESGESSYNSPLHF.